The 2 T cell receptor beta chains below were found in one sample sequenced in a study of patients and donors after allogeneic stem cell transplantation (TCRdb year 2020). The library was prepared using RT-PCR. Sequenced on a NextSeq 550. TCRdb ran its own pipeline on the public reads, namely fastp trimming at Q25 and MiXCR clone calling, and kept in-frame beta chains. A single entry per CDR3 protein holds the most common genes and DNA from its merged rows. Present in this sample are about 31,000 distinct CDR3 sequences, nearly 7% of which were seen just once. Clones ranked in the top ten supply about 35% of the sample. The sample taken for sequencing was blood, either unsorted or a sorted T cell fraction (not recorded which). These receptors were taken from a human donor who was either an allogeneic HSCT recipient or a stem cell or donor lymphocyte infusion donor (not recorded which). It is not recorded whose cells these are; they may come from a transplant donor.

This clonotype was observed many times. The J gene is TRBJ2-1, the V gene TRBV20-1; 8 positions match TRBD2. CDR3 length equals 16 residues. V shed 2 bases and J 2 bases; nucleotides not matched to a gene: 8. Germline values: CDR1 DFQATT, CDR2 SNEGSKA (reference sequence). CDR3 coding DNA: TGCAGTGCTAGACCCACCGGGACTAGGGCCTACAATGAGCAGTTCTTC. This translates into CSARPTGTRAYNEQFF.

This clonotype was counted at least ten times. This chain joins TRBV20-1 and TRBJ2-6; D gene uncertain. Trimming removed 1 base from V and 0 bases from J, with 7 bases in between. Germline CDR1 DFQATT, CDR2 SNEGSKA (reference sequence). The CDR3 is 15 residues long. The DNA of the CDR3 is TGCAGTGCTAGAGTGCCAGGCTCTGGGGCCAACGTCCTGACTTTC. It specifies CSARVPGSGANVLTF.